A few counts support the clone carrying this T cell receptor (beta chain). The antigen is unknown. This specimen comes from a study of CD8 T cells in ankylosing spondylitis. TCRdb recomputed calls from the 5' RACE reads with MiXCR, one row per CDR3 protein. The sample holds 700,000 to 850,000 distinct CDR3 sequences, 12% seen once. The CDR3 is made up of 16 amino acids. Overall study results and limits: Reported data indicate significant enrichment of disease-linked clones within matched ankylosing spondylitis synovial fluid. Roughly eight highly homologous variants made up a TCR beta motif that seemed to typify ankylosing spondylitis blood. Certain motif variants had earlier been reported in reactive arthritis synovial fluid and blood.

Sequenced input: blood, either unsorted or a sorted T cell fraction (not recorded which). The genes are TRBV12-2 and TRBJ2-1. TRBV12-2 corresponds to a pseudogene. The sequence came from a male donor with ankylosing spondylitis. This chain's CDR3 is CASRLVSKSSYNEQFF. As DNA, the CDR3 is TGTGCAAGTCGCTTAGTATCTAAAAGCTCCTACAATGAGCAGTTCTTC.